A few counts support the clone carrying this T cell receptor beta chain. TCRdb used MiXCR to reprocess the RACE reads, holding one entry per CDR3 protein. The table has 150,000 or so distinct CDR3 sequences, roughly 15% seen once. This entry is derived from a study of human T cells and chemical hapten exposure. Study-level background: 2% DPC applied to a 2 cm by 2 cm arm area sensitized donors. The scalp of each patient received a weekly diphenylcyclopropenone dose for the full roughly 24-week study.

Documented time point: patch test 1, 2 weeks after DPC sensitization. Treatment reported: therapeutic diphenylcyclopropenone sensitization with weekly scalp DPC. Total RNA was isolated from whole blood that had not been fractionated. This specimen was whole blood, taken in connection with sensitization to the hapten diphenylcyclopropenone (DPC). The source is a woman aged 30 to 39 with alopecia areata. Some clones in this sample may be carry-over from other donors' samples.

For the CDR3, the DNA is TGCGCCAGCAGCTTGGAGGCGGGGACCTACGAGCAGTACTTC. Amino acid sequence: CASSLEAGTYEQYF. This rearrangement joins TRBV5-1 to TRBJ2-7; tentatively, D is TRBD2 (6 bases). Germline loops: CDR1 SGHRS, CDR2 YFSETQ. Deletions cut 0 bases from V and 2 bases from J, with 9 bases between. The CDR3 totals 14 residues.